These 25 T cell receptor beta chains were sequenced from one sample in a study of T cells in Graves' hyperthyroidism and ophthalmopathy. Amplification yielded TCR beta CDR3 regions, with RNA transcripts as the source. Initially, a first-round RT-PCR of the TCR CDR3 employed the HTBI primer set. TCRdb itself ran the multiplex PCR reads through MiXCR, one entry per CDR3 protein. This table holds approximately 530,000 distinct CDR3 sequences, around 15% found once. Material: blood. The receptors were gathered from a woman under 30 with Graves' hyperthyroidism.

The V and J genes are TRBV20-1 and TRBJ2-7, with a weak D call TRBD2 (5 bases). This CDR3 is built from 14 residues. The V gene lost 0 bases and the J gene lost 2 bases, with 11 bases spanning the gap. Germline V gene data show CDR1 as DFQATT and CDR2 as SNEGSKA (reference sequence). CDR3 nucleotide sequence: TGCAGTGCTAGAGAACTAGTAATTGCCTACGAGCAGTACTTC. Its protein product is CSARELVIAYEQYF.

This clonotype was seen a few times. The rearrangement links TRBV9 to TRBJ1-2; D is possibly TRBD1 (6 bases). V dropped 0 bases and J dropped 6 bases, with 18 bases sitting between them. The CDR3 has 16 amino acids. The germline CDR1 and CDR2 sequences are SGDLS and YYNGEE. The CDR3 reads CASSVEGGGAVNGYTF. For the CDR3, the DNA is TGTGCCAGCAGCGTAGAGGGGGGAGGGGCTGTCAATGGCTACACCTTC.

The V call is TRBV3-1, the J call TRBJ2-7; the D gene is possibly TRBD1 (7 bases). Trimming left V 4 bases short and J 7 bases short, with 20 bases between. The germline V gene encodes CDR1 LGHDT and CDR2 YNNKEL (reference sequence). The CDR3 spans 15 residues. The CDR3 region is CASSPSWRGQREQYF. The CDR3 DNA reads TGTGCCAGCAGCCCCTCGTGGAGGGGGCAGAGGGAGCAGTACTTC.

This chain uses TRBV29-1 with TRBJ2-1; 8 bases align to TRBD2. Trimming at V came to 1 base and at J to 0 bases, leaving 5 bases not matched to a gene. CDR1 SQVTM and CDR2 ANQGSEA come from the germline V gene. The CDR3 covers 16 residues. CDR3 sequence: CSVEGGGPLSYNEQFF. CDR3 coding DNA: TGCAGCGTTGAAGGCGGGGGGCCCCTCTCCTACAATGAGCAGTTCTTC.

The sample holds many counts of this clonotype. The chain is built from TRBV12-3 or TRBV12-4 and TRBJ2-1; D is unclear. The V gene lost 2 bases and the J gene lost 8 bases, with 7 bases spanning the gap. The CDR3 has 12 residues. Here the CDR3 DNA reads TGTGCCAGCAGTTTAAAGTCCGATGAGCAGTTCTTC. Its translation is CASSLKSDEQFF.

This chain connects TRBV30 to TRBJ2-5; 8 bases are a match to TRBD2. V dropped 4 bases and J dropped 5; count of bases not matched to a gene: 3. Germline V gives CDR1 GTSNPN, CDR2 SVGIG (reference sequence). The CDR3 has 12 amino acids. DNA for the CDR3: TGTGCCTGGAAACTAGCGGAGGAGACCCAGTACTTC. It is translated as CAWKLAEETQYF.

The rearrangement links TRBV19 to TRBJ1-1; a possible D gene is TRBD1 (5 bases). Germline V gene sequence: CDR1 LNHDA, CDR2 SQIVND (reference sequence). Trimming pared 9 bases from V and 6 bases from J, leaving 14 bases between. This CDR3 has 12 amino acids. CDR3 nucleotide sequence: TGTGCCAGCCGACGGGACGGCGCTGAAGCTTTCTTT. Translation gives CASRRDGAEAFF.

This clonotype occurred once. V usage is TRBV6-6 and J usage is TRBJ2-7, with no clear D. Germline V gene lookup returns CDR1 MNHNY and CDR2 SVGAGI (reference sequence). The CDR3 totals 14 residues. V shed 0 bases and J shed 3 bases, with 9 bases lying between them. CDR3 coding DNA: TGTGCCAGCAGTTACTCGGGCCCGGGCTACGAGCAGTACTTC. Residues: CASSYSGPGYEQYF.

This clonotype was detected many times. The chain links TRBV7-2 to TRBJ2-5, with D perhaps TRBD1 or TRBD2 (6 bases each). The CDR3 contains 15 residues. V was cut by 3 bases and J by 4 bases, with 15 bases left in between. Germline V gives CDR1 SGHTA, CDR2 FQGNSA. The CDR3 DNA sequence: TGTGCCAGCAGCTTCCAGACCGGGGGCAGAGAGACCCAGTACTTC. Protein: CASSFQTGGRETQYF.

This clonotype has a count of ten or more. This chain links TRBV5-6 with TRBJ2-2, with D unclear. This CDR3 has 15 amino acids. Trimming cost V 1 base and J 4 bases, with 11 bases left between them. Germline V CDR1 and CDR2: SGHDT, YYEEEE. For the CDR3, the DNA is TGTGCCAGCAGCTTGCAGCTGATCGGCACCGGGGAGCTGTTTTTT. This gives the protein CASSLQLIGTGELFF.

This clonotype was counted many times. The CDR3 reads CASSPRGTNYGYTF. The CDR3 DNA reads as TGTGCCAGCAGTCCCCGAGGAACTAACTATGGCTACACCTTC. The chain uses TRBV6-1 and TRBJ1-2; the D is unclear. From germline, CDR1 is MNHNS and CDR2 SASEGT. Trimming stripped 5 bases from V and 0 bases from J, with 10 bases between. CDR3 length equals 14 residues.

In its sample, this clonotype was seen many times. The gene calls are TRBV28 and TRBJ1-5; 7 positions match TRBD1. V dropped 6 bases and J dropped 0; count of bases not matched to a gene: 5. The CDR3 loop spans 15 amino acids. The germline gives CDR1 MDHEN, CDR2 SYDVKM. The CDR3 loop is CASRSQGNSNQPQHF. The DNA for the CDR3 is TGTGCCAGCAGATCACAGGGGAATAGCAATCAGCCCCAGCATTTT. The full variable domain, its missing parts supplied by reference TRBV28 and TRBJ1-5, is DVKVTQSSRYLVKRTGEKVFLECVQDMDHENMFWYRQDPGLGLRLIYFSYDVKMKEKGDIPEGYSVSREKKERFSLILESASTNQTSMYLCASRSQGNSNQPQHFGDGTRLSIL.

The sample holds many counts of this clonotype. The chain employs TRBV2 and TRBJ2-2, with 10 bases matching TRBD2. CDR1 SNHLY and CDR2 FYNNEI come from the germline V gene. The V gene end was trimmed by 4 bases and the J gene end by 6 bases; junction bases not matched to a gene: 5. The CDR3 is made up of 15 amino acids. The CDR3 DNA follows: TGTGCCAGCAGTGTGCTAGCGGGAGCCCCCGGGGAGCTGTTTTTT. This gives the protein CASSVLAGAPGELFF.

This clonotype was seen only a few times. In DNA, the CDR3 is TGTGCCAGCAGCTTCGCGGGGAATGGAAACACCATATATTTT. This sequence encodes CASSFAGNGNTIYF. The rearrangement joins TRBV7-9 to TRBJ1-3, with D uncertain. Germline CDR1 and CDR2: SEHNR and FQNEAQ (reference sequence). CDR3 length: 14 amino acids. Deletions cut 3 bases from V and 3 bases from J, with 9 bases between.

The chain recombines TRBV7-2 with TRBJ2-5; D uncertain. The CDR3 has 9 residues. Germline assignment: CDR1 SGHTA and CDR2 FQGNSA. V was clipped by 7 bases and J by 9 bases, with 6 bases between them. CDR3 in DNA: TGTGCCAGCACCCCCCCCCAGTACTTC. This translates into CASTPPQYF.

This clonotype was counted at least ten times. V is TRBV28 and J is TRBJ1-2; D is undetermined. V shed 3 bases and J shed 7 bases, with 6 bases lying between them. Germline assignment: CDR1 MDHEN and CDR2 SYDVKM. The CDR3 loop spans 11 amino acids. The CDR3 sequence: CASSLRRGYTF. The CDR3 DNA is TGTGCCAGCAGTTTGAGGCGTGGCTACACCTTC.

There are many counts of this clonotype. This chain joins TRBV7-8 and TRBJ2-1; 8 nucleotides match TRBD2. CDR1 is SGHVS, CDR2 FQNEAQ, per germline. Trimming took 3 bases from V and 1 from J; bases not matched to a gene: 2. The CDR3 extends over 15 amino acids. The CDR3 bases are TGTGCCAGCAGCTTCCGGGAGGGATCCTACAATGAGCAGTTCTTC. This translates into CASSFREGSYNEQFF.

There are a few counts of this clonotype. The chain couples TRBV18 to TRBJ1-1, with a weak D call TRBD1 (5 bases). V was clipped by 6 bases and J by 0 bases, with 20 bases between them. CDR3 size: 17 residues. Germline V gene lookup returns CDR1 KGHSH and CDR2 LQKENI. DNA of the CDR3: TGTGCCAGCTCTCTTTCGGGACTCTTAGACATGAACACTGAAGCTTTCTTT. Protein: CASSLSGLLDMNTEAFF.

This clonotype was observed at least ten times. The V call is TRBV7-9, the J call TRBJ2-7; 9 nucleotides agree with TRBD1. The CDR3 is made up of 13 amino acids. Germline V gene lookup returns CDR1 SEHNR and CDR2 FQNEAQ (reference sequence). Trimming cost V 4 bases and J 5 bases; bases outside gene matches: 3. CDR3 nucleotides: TGTGCCAGCAGCTGGGGACAGGGTGACGAGCAGTACTTC. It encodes CASSWGQGDEQYF.

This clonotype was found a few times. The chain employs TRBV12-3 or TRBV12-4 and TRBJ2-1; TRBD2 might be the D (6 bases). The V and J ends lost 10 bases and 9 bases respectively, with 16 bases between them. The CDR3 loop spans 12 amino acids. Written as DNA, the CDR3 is TGTGCCATTCGACTAGAAGCTAGTGAGCAGTTCTTC. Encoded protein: CAIRLEASEQFF.

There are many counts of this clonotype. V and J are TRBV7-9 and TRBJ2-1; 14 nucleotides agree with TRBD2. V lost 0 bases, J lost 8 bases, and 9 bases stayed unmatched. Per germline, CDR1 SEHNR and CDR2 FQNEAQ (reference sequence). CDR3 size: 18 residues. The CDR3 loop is CASSLALRTSGGPYEQFF. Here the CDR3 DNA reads TGTGCCAGCAGCTTAGCGCTCCGGACTAGCGGGGGGCCCTATGAGCAGTTCTTC.

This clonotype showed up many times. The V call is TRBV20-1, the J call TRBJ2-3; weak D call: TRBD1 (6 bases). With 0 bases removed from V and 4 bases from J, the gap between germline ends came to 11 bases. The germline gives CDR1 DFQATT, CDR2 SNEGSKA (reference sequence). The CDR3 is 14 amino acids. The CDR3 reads CSARDLAGADTQYF. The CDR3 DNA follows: TGCAGTGCTAGAGACTTGGCAGGGGCAGATACGCAGTATTTT.

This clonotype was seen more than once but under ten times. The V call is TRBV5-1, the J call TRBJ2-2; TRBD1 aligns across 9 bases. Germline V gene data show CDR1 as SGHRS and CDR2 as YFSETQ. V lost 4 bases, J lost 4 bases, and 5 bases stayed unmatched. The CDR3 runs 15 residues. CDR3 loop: CASSTGQGGTGELFF. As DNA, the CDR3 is TGCGCCAGCAGCACGGGACAGGGCGGCACCGGGGAGCTGTTTTTT.

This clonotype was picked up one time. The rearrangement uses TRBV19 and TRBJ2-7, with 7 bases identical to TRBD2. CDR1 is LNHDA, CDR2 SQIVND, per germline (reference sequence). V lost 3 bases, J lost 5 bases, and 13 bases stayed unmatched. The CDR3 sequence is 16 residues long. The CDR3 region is CASSMGSGDRRHEQYF. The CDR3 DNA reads TGTGCCAGTAGTATGGGAAGCGGGGACCGTAGACACGAGCAGTACTTC.

The CDR3 reads CASSTRKGQGNSPLHF. CDR3 DNA sequence: TGTGCCAGCAGCACGCGGAAGGGACAGGGAAATTCACCCCTCCACTTT. The chain couples TRBV7-2 to TRBJ1-6, with TRBD1 matching 9 bases. Per germline, CDR1 SGHTA and CDR2 FQGNSA. With V trimmed by 5 bases and J by 7 bases, 9 bases remained unmatched. The CDR3 spans 16 residues.